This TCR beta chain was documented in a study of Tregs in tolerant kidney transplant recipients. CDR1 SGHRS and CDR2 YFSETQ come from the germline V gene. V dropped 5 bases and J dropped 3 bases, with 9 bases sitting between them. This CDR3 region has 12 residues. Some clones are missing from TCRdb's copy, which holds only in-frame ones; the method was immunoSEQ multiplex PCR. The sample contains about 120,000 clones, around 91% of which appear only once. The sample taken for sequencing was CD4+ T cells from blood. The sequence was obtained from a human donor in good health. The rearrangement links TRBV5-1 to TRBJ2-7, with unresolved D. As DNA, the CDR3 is TGCGCCAGCAGGTCCGACGGCTACGAGCAGTACTTC. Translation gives CASRSDGYEQYF.